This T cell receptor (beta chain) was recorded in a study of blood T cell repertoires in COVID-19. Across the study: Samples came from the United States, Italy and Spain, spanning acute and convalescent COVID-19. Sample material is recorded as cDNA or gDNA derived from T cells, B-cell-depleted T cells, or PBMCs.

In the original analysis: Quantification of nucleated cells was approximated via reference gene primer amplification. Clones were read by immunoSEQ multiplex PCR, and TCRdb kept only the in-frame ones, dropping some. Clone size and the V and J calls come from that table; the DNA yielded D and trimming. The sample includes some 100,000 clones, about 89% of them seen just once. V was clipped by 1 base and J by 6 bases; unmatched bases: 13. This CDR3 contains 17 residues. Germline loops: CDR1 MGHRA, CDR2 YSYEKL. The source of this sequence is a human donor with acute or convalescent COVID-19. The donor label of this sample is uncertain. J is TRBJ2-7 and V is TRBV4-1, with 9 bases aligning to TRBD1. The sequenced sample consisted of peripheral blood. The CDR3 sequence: CASSQVRSDRGVFEQYF. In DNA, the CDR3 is TGCGCCAGCAGCCAAGTGCGGAGTGACAGGGGGGTGTTCGAGCAGTACTTC.